Included here is one T cell receptor beta chain sequence, with context. Profiling relied on immunoSEQ multiplex PCR, and the TCRdb table lists in-frame clones only, not all of them. This sample has around 70,000 clones, with roughly 80% found just once. Germline V gene lookup returns CDR1 SNHLY and CDR2 FYNNEI. With 6 bases clipped from V and 2 bases from J, the junction kept 7 bases outside the gene matches. CDR3 length equals 15 residues. This specimen belongs to a study of blood T cell repertoires in COVID-19. The sample comprised peripheral blood. This sequence joins TRBV2 and TRBJ1-5, with 7 bases lining up with TRBD1. The receptor was derived from a woman of 80 years or more with active or convalescent COVID-19. The CDR3 nucleotides are TGTGCCAGCAGCTCCCGACAGGGACGCAATCAGCCCCAGCATTTT. Translating gives CASSSRQGRNQPQHF. The full variable domain, with the rest looked up from reference TRBV2 and TRBJ1-5, is EPEVTQTPSHQVTQMGQEVILRCVPISNHLYFYWYRQILGQKVEFLVSFYNNEISEKSEIFDDQFSVERPDGSNFTLKIRSTKLEDSAMYFCASSSRQGRNQPQHFGDGTRLSIL.